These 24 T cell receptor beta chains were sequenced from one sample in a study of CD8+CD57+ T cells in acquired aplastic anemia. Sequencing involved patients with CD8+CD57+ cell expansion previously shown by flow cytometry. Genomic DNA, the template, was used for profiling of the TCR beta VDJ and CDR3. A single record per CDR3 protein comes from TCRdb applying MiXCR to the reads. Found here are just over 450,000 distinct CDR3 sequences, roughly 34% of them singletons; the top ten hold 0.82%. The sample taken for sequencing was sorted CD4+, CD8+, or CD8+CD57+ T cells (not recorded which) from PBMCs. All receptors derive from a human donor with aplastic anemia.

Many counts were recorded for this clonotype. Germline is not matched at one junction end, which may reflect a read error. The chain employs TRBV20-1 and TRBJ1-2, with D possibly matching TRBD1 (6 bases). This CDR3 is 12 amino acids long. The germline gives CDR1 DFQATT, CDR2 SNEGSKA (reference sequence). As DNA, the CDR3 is TGCAGTGCGAGAGGGGGGAACTATGGCTACACCTTC. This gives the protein CSARGGNYGYTF.

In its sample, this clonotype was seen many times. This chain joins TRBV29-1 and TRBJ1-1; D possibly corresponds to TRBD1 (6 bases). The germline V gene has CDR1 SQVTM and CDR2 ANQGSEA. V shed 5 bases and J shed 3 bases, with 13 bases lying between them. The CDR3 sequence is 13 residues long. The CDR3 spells CSVWGAGDTEAFF. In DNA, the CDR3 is TGCAGCGTTTGGGGGGCAGGAGACACTGAAGCTTTCTTT.

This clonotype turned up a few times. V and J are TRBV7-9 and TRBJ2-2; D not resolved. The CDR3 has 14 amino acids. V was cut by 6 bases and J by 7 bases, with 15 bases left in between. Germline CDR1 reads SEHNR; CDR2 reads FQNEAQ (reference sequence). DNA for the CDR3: TGTGCCAGCAGGCGCCGGTTGGAGATCGGGGAGCTGTTTTTT. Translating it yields CASRRRLEIGELFF. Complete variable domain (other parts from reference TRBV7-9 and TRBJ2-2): DTGVSQNPRHKITKRGQNVTFRCDPISEHNRLYWYRQTLGQGPEFLTYFQNEAQLEKSRLLSDRFSAERPKGSFSTLEIQRTEQGDSAMYLCASRRRLEIGELFFGEGSRLTVL.

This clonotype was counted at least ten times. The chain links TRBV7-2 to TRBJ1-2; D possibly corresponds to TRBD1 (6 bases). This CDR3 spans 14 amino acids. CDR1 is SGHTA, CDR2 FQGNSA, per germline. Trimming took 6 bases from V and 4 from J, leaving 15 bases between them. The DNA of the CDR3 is TGTGCCAGCAGTAACCCCGGGACACGCTATGGCTACACCTTC. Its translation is CASSNPGTRYGYTF.

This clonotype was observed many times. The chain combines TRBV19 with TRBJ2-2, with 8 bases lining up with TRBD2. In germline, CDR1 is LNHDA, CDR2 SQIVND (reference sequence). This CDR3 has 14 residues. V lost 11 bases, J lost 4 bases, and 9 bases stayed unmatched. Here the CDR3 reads CACRGGSRTGELFF. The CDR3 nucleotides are TGTGCCTGTCGGGGGGGGTCGCGCACCGGGGAGCTGTTTTTT. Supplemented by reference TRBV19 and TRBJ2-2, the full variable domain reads DGGITQSPKYLFRKEGQNVTLSCEQNLNHDAMYWYRQDPGQGLRLIYYSQIVNDFQKGDIAEGYSVSREKKESFPLTVTSAQKNPTAFYLCACRGGSRTGELFFGEGSRLTVL.

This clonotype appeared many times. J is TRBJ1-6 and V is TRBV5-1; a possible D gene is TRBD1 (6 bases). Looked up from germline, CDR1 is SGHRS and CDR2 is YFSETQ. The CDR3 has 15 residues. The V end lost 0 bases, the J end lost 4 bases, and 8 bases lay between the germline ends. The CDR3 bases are TGCGCCAGCAGCTTGGCAGGGGAGTATAATTCACCCCTCCACTTT. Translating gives CASSLAGEYNSPLHF.

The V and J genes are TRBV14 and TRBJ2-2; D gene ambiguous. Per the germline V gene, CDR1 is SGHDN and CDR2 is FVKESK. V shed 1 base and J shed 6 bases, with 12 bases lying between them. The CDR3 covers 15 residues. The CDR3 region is CASSQVSGVAGELFF. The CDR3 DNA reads TGTGCCAGCAGCCAAGTCTCTGGAGTAGCCGGGGAGCTGTTTTTT. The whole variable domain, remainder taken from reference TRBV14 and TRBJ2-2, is EAGVTQFPSHSVIEKGQTVTLRCDPISGHDNLYWYRRVMGKEIKFLLHFVKESKQDESGMPNNRFLAERTGGTYSTLKVQPAELEDSGVYFCASSQVSGVAGELFFGEGSRLTVL.

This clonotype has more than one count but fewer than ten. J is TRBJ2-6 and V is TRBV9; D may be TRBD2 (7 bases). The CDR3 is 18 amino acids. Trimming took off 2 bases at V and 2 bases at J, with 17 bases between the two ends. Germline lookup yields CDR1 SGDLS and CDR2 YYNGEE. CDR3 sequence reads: CASSVWSGGPAGANVLTF. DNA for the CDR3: TGTGCCAGCAGCGTCTGGTCGGGGGGCCCCGCTGGGGCCAACGTCCTGACTTTC. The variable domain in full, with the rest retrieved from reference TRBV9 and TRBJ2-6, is DSGVTQTPKHLITATGQRVTLRCSPRSGDLSVYWYQQSLDQGLQFLIQYYNGEERAKGNILERFSAQQFPDLHSELNLSSLELGDSALYFCASSVWSGGPAGANVLTFGAGSRLTVL.

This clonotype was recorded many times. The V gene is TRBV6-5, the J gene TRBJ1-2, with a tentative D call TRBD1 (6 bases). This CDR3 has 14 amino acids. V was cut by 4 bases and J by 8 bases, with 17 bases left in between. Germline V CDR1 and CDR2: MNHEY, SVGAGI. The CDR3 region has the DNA TGTGCCAGCAGTTTACAACAGGGTATAGGCGGCTACACCTTC. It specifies CASSLQQGIGGYTF.

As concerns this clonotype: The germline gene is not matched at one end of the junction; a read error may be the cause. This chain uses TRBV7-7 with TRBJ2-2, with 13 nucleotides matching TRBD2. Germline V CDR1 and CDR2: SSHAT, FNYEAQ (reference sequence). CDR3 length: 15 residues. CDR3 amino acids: CASSLLAGGLGELLF. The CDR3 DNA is TGTGCTAGCAGCTTACTAGCGGGAGGGCTGGGGGAGCTGCTTTTT.

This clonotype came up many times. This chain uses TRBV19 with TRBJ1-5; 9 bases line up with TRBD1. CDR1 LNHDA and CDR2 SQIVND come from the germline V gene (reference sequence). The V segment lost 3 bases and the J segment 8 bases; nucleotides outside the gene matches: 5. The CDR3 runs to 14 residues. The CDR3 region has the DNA TGTGCCAGTAGTATGGGACAGGGTAGCAAGCCCCAGCATTTT. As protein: CASSMGQGSKPQHF.

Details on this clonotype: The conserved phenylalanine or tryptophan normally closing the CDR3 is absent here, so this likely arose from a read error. In DNA form, the CDR3 reads TGTGCCAGCAGCCAAGATCGGGCAGGGGTCACCACCCTCCACCTT. It is translated as CASSQDRAGVTTLHL. V gene TRBV10-1 combines with J gene TRBJ1-6, with D perhaps TRBD1 (6 bases). This CDR3 has 15 residues. CDR1 is WNHNN and CDR2 is SYGVQD in the germline V gene (reference sequence).

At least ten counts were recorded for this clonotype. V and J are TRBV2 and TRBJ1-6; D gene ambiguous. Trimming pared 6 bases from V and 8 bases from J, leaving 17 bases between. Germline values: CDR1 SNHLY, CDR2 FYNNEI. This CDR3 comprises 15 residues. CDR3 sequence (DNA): TGTGCCAGCAGCGGGGAGGGAGCGAACCATTCACCCCTCCACTTT. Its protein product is CASSGEGANHSPLHF.

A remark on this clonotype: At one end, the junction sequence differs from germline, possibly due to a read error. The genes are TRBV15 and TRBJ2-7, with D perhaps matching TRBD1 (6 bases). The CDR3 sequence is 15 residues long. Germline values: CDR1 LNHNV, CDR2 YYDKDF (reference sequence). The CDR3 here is CATSSVDQGTYEQYF. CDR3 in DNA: TGTGCTACCAGCAGCGTAGACCAGGGGACCTACGAGCAGTACTTC.

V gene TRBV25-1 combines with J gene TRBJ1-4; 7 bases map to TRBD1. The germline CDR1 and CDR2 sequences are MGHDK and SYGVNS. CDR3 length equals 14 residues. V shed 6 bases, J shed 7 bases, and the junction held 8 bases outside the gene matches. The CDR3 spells CASSLGGVGEKLFF. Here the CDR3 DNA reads TGTGCCAGCAGCCTAGGGGGCGTCGGTGAAAAACTGTTTTTT.

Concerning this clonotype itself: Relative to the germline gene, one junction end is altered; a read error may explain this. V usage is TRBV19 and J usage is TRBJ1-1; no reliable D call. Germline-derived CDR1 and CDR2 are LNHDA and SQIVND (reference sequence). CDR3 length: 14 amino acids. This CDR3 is CASSIGPMSTEASF. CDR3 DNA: TGTGCCAGTAGTATTGGGCCGATGAGCACTGAAGCTTCCTTT. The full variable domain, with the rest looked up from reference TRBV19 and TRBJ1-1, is DGGITQSPKYLFRKEGQNVTLSCEQNLNHDAMYWYRQDPGQGLRLIYYSQIVNDFQKGDIAEGYSVSREKKESFPLTVTSAQKNPTAFYLCASSIGPMSTEASFGQGTRLTVV.

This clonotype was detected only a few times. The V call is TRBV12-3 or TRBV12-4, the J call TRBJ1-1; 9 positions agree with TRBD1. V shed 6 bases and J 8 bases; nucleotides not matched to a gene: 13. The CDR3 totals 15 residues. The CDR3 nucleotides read TGTGCCAGCAGCCCGGCTCGGACAGGGGCGGTGGAAGCTTTCTTT. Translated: CASSPARTGAVEAFF.

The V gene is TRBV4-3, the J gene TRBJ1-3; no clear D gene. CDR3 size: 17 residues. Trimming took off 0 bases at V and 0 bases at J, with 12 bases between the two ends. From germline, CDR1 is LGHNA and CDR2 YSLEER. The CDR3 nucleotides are TGCGCCAGCAGCCAAGAAAAAGGGATGAGCTCTGGAAACACCATATATTTT. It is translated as CASSQEKGMSSGNTIYF.

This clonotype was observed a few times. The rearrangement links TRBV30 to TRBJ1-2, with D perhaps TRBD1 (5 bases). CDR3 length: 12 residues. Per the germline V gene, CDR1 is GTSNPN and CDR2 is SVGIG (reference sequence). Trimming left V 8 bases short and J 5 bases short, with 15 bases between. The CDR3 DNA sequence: TGTGCCCCTTTGGGGGATTTGTATGGCTACACCTTC. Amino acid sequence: CAPLGDLYGYTF.

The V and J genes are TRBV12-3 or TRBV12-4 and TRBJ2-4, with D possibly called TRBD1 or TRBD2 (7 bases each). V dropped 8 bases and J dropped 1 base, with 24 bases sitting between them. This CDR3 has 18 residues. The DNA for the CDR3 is TGTGCCAGCTCGCGCCTTGGGGAGGGGGCGATCGCCAAAAACATTCAGTACTTC. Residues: CASSRLGEGAIAKNIQYF.

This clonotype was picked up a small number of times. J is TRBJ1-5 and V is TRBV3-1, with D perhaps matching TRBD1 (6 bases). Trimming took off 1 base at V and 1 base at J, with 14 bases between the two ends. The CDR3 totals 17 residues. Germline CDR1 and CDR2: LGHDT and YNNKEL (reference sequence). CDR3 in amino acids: CASSQGTVRGSNQPQHF. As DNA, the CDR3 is TGTGCCAGCAGCCAAGGGACAGTCAGGGGCAGCAATCAGCCCCAGCATTTT.

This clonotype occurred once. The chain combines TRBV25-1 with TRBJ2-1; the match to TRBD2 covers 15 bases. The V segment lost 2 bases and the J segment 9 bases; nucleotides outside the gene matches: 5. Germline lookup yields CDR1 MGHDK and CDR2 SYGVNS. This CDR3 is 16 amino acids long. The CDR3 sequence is CASSEPGLAGGFEQFF. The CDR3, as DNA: TGTGCCAGCAGTGAACCGGGACTAGCGGGAGGCTTTGAGCAGTTCTTC. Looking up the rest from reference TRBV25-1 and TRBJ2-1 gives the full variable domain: EADIYQTPRYLVIGTGKKITLECSQTMGHDKMYWYQQDPGMELHLIHYSYGVNSTEKGDLSSESTVSRIRTEHFPLTLESARPSHTSQYLCASSEPGLAGGFEQFFGPGTRLTVL.

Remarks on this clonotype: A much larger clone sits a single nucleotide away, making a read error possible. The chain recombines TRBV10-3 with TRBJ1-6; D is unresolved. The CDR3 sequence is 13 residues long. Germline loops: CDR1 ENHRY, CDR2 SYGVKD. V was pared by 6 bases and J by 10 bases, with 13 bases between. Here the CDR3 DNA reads TGTGCCATCAGCCTAAGCGGTGGATCACCCCTCCACTTT. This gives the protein CAISLSGGSPLHF.

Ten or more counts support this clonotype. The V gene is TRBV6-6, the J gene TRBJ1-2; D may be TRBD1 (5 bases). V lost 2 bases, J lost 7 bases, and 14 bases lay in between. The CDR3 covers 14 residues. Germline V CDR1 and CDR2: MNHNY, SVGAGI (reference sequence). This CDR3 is CASSYGGWSSGYTF. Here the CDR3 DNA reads TGTGCCAGCAGTTACGGGGGATGGTCGTCTGGCTACACCTTC.